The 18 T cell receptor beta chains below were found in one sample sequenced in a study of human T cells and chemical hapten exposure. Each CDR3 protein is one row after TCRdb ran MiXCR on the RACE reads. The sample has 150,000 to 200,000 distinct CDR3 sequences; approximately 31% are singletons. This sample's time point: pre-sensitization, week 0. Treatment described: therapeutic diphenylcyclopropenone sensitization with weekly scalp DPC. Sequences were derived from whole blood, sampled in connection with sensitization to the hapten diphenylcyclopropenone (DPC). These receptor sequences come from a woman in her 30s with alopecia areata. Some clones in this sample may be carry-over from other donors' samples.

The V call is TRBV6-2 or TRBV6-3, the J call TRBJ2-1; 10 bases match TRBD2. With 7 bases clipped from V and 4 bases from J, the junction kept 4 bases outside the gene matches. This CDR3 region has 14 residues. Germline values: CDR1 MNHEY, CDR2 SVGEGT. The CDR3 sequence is CASKLAGIYNEQFF. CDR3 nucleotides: TGTGCCAGCAAACTAGCGGGGATTTACAATGAGCAGTTCTTC.

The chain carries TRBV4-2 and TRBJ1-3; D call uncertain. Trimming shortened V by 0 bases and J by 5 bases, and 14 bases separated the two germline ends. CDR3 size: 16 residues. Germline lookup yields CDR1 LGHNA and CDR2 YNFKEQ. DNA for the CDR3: TGTGCCAGCAGCCAAGATACGCAGGCTCATAGAAACACCATATATTTT. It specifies CASSQDTQAHRNTIYF.

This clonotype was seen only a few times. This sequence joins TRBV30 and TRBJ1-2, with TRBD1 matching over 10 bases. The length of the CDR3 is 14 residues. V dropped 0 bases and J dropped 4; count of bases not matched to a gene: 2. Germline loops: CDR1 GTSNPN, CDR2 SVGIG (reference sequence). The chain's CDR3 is CAWSVGQGTYGYTF. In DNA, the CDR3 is TGTGCCTGGAGTGTGGGACAGGGGACCTATGGCTACACCTTC.

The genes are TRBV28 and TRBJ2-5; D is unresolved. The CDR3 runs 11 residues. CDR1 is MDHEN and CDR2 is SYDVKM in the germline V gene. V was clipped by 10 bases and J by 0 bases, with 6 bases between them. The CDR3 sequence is CATLYQETQYF. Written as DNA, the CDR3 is TGTGCCACCTTATACCAAGAGACCCAGTACTTC.

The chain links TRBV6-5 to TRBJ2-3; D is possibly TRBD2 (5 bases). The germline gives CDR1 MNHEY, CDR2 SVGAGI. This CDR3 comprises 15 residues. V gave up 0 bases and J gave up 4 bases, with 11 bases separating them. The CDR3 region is CASSYSYRESDTQYF. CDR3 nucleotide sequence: TGTGCCAGCAGTTACTCGTATAGGGAGTCAGATACGCAGTATTTT.

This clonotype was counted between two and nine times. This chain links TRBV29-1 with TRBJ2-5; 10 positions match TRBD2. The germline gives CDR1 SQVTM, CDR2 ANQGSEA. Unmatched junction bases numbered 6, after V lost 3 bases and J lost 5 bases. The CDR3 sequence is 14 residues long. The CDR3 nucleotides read TGCAGCGTTGACGCCCTGACTAGCGGGGAGACCCAGTACTTC. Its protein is CSVDALTSGETQYF.

The CDR3 bases are TGTGCCAGCACCCATAGCGGGAGGGCCGGTTATTTGTACTTC. Its protein is CASTHSGRAGYLYF. V gene TRBV12-3 or TRBV12-4 combines with J gene TRBJ2-4; 11 bases agree with TRBD2. The trim removed 7 bases at V and 15 bases at J, leaving 14 bases unmatched. CDR3 length: 14 amino acids.

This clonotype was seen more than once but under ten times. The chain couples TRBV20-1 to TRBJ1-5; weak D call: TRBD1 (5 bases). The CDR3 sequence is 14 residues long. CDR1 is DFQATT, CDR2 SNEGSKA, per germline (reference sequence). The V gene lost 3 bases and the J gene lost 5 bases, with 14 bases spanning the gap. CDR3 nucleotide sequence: TGCAGTGCTAGGGCTGGGCAGGGCTATCAGCCCCAGCATTTT. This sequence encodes CSARAGQGYQPQHF.

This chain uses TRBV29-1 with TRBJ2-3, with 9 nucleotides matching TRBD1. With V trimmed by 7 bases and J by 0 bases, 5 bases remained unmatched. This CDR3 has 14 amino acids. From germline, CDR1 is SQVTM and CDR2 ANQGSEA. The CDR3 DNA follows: TGCAGCGGGACCGGGACAGGGAGCACAGATACGCAGTATTTT. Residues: CSGTGTGSTDTQYF.

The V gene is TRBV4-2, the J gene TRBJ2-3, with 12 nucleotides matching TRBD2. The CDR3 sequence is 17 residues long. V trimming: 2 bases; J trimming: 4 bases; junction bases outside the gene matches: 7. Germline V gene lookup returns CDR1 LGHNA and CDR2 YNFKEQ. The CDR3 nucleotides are TGTGCCAGCAGCCAAACCCTAGCGGGGGGGGCACCAGATACGCAGTATTTT. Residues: CASSQTLAGGAPDTQYF.

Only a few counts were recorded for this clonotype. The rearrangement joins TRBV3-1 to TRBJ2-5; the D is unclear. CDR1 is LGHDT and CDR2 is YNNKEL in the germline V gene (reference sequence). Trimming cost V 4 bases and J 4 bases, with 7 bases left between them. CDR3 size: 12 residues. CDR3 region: CASSRAVETQYF. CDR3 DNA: TGTGCCAGCAGCCGGGCCGTAGAGACCCAGTACTTC.

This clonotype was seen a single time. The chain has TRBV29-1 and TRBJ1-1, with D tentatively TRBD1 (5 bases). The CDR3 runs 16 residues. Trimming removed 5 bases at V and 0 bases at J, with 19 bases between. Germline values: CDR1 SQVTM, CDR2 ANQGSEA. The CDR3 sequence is CSVSWGDLVMNTEAFF. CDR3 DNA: TGCAGCGTTTCTTGGGGGGACCTTGTAATGAACACTGAAGCTTTCTTT.

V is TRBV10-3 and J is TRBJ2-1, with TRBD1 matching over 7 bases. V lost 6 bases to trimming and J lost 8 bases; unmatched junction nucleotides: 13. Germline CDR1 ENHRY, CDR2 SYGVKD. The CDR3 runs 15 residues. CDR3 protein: CAIRPPQGVGHEQFF. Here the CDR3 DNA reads TGTGCCATCAGACCTCCGCAGGGGGTAGGGCATGAGCAGTTCTTC.

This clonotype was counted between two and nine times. The CDR3 protein is CASSLAPLGSQYF. Written as DNA, the CDR3 is TGCGCCAGCAGCTTGGCCCCACTAGGATCGCAGTATTTT. The rearrangement links TRBV5-1 to TRBJ2-3, with a weak D call TRBD2 (5 bases). Germline V gene sequence: CDR1 SGHRS, CDR2 YFSETQ. The CDR3 extends over 13 amino acids. Trimming removed 0 bases at V and 10 bases at J, with 12 bases between.

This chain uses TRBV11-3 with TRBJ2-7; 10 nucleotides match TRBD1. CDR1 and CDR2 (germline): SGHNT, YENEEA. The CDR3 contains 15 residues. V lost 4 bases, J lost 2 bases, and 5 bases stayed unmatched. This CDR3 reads CASSSTGTGAYEQYF. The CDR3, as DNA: TGTGCCAGCAGCTCTACCGGGACAGGGGCCTACGAGCAGTACTTC.

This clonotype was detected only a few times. CDR3 nucleotides: TGCGCCAGCAGCCAAGAATTAGATTATGGCTACACCTTC. The encoded protein is CASSQELDYGYTF. The rearrangement links TRBV4-3 to TRBJ1-2, with D hard to call. CDR1 is LGHNA and CDR2 is YSLEER in the germline V gene. V was trimmed by 0 bases and J by 5 bases, leaving 7 bases between them. This CDR3 comprises 13 residues.

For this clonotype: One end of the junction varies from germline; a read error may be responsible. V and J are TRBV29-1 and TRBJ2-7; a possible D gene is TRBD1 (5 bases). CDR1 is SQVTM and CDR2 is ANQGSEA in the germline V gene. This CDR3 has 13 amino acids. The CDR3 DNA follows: TGCAGAGTTGAAGTTAGGACACAAGGCGAGCAGTACTTC. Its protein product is CRVEVRTQGEQYF.

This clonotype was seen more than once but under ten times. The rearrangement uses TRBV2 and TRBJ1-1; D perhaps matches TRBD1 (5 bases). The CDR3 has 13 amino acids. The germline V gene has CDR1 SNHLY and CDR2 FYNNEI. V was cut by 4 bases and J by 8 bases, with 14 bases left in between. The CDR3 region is CASSVYVRTEAFF. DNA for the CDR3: TGTGCCAGCAGTGTGTATGTTCGGACAGAAGCTTTCTTT.